Presented here are 26 T cell receptor beta chains from one specimen sequenced in a study of beta chain features in type 1 diabetes. Investigators reverse transcribed all isolated RNA, so they sequenced expressed TCRB transcripts. Only in-frame clones appear in the TCRdb table, and some are missing; sequencing was by immunoSEQ multiplex PCR. The sample records 850,000 to 900,000 clones, under 20% being singletons. Sequencing input: naive CD4+ T cells from blood. These receptors came from a woman aged 18 to 35 in good health.

The genes are TRBV5-1 and TRBJ1-5; D remains ambiguous. Germline CDR1 reads SGHRS; CDR2 reads YFSETQ. V dropped 0 bases and J dropped 0 bases, with 7 bases sitting between them. This CDR3 region has 15 residues. The CDR3 DNA sequence: TGCGCCAGCAGCTTGGCCGGGAATAGCAATCAGCCCCAGCATTTT. Its protein product is CASSLAGNSNQPQHF.

This clone was counted between two and nine times. The CDR3 spells CASSLAALNGGEKLFF. The DNA for the CDR3 is TGTGCCAGCAGCTTAGCCGCCTTAAACGGGGGAGAAAAACTGTTTTTT. This chain connects TRBV7-9 to TRBJ1-4; possibly TRBD1 for D (5 bases). The V end lost 0 bases, the J end lost 8 bases, and 16 bases lay between the germline ends. This CDR3 has 16 residues. From germline, CDR1 is SEHNR and CDR2 FQNEAQ (reference sequence). The full variable domain, completed using reference TRBV7-9 and TRBJ1-4, is DTGVSQNPRHKITKRGQNVTFRCDPISEHNRLYWYRQTLGQGPEFLTYFQNEAQLEKSRLLSDRFSAERPKGSFSTLEIQRTEQGDSAMYLCASSLAALNGGEKLFFGSGTQLSVL.

This clone was recorded a few times. V gene TRBV28 combines with J gene TRBJ2-5; D gene unclear. This CDR3 is 13 amino acids long. Germline V CDR1 and CDR2: MDHEN, SYDVKM. V was trimmed by 1 base and J by 9 bases, leaving 12 bases between them. The CDR3 sequence: CASSLYAGLAQYF. The CDR3 nucleotides are TGTGCCAGCAGTTTATACGCAGGTCTGGCCCAGTACTTC.

This clone was seen a handful of times. The chain employs TRBV5-4 and TRBJ2-1; D is possibly TRBD2 (5 bases). Germline-derived CDR1 and CDR2 are SGHNT and YYREEE (reference sequence). This CDR3 comprises 15 residues. Deletions cut 5 bases from V and 0 bases from J, with 12 bases between. CDR3 sequence reads: CASSLSASSYNEQFF. CDR3 DNA sequence: TGTGCCAGCAGTCTTAGCGCGAGCTCCTACAATGAGCAGTTCTTC.

This clone was detected a few times. The chain uses TRBV28 and TRBJ2-3; D may be TRBD1 (6 bases). Between the trimmed V and J ends, which lost 5 bases and 1 base, there was a span of 16 bases. This CDR3 has 16 amino acids. CDR1 and CDR2 from the germline V gene are MDHEN and SYDVKM. In nucleotides, the CDR3 is TGTGCCAGCAGTCACCCCAACAGGGTAGGCACAGATACGCAGTATTTT. Residues: CASSHPNRVGTDTQYF.

The chain joins TRBV28 to TRBJ2-5; TRBD2 agrees at 12 bases. The trim removed 6 bases at V and 7 bases at J, leaving 9 bases unmatched. This CDR3 comprises 15 residues. Germline values: CDR1 MDHEN, CDR2 SYDVKM. CDR3 region: CASRGLAGSLGTQYF. The CDR3 region has the DNA TGTGCCAGCAGGGGACTAGCGGGTTCCCTAGGGACCCAGTACTTC.

This chain joins TRBV6-5 and TRBJ1-2; D is perhaps TRBD1 (6 bases). Germline loops: CDR1 MNHEY, CDR2 SVGAGI. V was clipped by 5 bases and J by 1 base, with 14 bases between them. CDR3 length: 15 amino acids. The CDR3: CASSARGANNYGYTF. DNA of the CDR3: TGTGCCAGCAGTGCCAGGGGCGCCAATAACTATGGCTACACCTTC.

The chain carries TRBV25-1 and TRBJ1-1, with D possibly matching TRBD1 (5 bases). The CDR3 totals 16 residues. Trimming left V 1 base short and J 4 bases short, with 16 bases between. Per the germline V gene, CDR1 is MGHDK and CDR2 is SYGVNS. The CDR3 DNA reads as TGTGCCAGCAGTGAATCGGGCAGGGCATCGATCACTGAAGCTTTCTTT. It encodes CASSESGRASITEAFF.

This clone was detected a few times. The same CDR3 also results from other DNA sequences found in this sample. DNA of the CDR3: TGTGCCAGCAGCTTAGGTAGGGACAGCTACGAGCAGTACTTC. Translated, it gives CASSLGRDSYEQYF. The chain uses TRBV7-9 and TRBJ2-7; 7 bases are shared with TRBD1. Per germline, CDR1 SEHNR and CDR2 FQNEAQ (reference sequence). There are 14 residues in the CDR3. V shed 1 base and J 3 bases; nucleotides not matched to a gene: 3.

Only a few counts were recorded for this clone. J is TRBJ2-1 and V is TRBV6-5; 11 bases map to TRBD2. With 4 bases clipped from V and 6 bases from J, the junction kept 5 bases outside the gene matches. Germline assignment: CDR1 MNHEY and CDR2 SVGAGI. This CDR3 spans 15 amino acids. The DNA of the CDR3 is TGTGCCAGCAGTTCGGGACTAGCGGCAACCAATGAGCAGTTCTTC. This sequence encodes CASSSGLAATNEQFF.

There are a few counts of this clone. The chain employs TRBV5-1 and TRBJ2-7; D is tentatively TRBD1 or TRBD2 (5 bases each). V dropped 0 bases and J dropped 4 bases, with 8 bases sitting between them. Germline values: CDR1 SGHRS, CDR2 YFSETQ. CDR3 length equals 13 residues. The CDR3 DNA reads as TGCGCCAGCAGCTTGGTGGGGGAGTACGAGCAGTACTTC. As protein: CASSLVGEYEQYF. Supplemented by reference TRBV5-1 and TRBJ2-7, the full variable domain reads KAGVTQTPRYLIKTRGQQVTLSCSPISGHRSVSWYQQTPGQGLQFLFEYFSETQRNKGNFPGRFSGRQFSNSRSEMNVSTLELGDSALYLCASSLVGEYEQYFGPGTRLTVT.

This clone has a handful of counts. V gene TRBV13 combines with J gene TRBJ2-1, with 9 positions matching TRBD1. The J segment lost 3 bases and the V segment lost 5 bases, leaving 5 bases of the junction unmatched. CDR1 is PRHDT and CDR2 is FYEKMQ in the germline V gene (reference sequence). The CDR3 is made up of 15 amino acids. The CDR3 sequence is CASSDGQGNYNEQFF. CDR3 bases: TGTGCCAGCAGCGACGGACAGGGGAACTACAATGAGCAGTTCTTC.

This clone was observed many times. This CDR3 is CASRSTGSAGELFF. CDR3 nucleotides: TGTGCCAGCAGGAGCACCGGGAGCGCCGGGGAGCTGTTTTTT. The chain couples TRBV14 to TRBJ2-2; D perhaps matches TRBD2 (6 bases). CDR1 and CDR2 from the germline V gene are SGHDN and FVKESK. The CDR3 has 14 residues. Deletions cut 6 bases from V and 6 bases from J, with 14 bases between. The whole variable domain, filled in from reference TRBV14 and TRBJ2-2, reads EAGVTQFPSHSVIEKGQTVTLRCDPISGHDNLYWYRRVMGKEIKFLLHFVKESKQDESGMPNNRFLAERTGGTYSTLKVQPAELEDSGVYFCASRSTGSAGELFFGEGSRLTVL.

In this sample, this clone turned up once. The gene calls are TRBV18 and TRBJ1-3, with 9 bases fitting TRBD1. V shed 1 base, J shed 2 bases, and the junction held 9 bases outside the gene matches. Germline V gene lookup returns CDR1 KGHSH and CDR2 LQKENI. The CDR3 is 18 residues long. This chain's CDR3 is CASSPLGGRTGAGNTIYF. In DNA form, the CDR3 reads TGTGCCAGCTCACCACTCGGTGGACGGACAGGGGCTGGAAACACCATATATTTT. Full variable domain (missing parts from reference TRBV18 and TRBJ1-3): NAGVMQNPRHLVRRRGQEARLRCSPMKGHSHVYWYRQLPEEGLKFMVYLQKENIIDESGMPKERFSAEFPKEGPSILRIQQVVRGDSAAYFCASSPLGGRTGAGNTIYFGEGSWLTVV.

Here the CDR3 DNA reads TGTGCCAGCAGCGTAAACCGGGACCCGAGCGAGCAGTACTTC. This codes for CASSVNRDPSEQYF. J is TRBJ2-7 and V is TRBV13; perhaps D is TRBD1 or TRBD2 (5 bases each). The CDR3 sequence is 14 residues long. Germline-derived CDR1 and CDR2 are PRHDT and FYEKMQ (reference sequence). Trimming removed 5 bases from V and 6 bases from J, with 17 bases in between.

This clone appeared a few times. This chain joins TRBV7-2 and TRBJ2-5, with TRBD2 identical over 14 bases. CDR1 SGHTA and CDR2 FQGNSA come from the germline V gene. V lost 3 bases, J lost 5 bases, and 11 bases stayed unmatched. CDR3 size: 18 residues. CDR3 bases: TGTGCCAGCAGCTTCCTCTTGACTAGCGGGAGGGCCGGGGAGACCCAGTACTTC. Translation gives CASSFLLTSGRAGETQYF. Using reference TRBV7-2 and TRBJ2-5 for the parts outside the CDR3, the full variable domain is GAGVSQSPSNKVTEKGKDVELRCDPISGHTALYWYRQSLGQGLEFLIYFQGNSAPDKSGLPSDRFSAERTGGSVSTLTIQRTQQEDSAVYLCASSFLLTSGRAGETQYFGPGTRLLVL.

The V gene is TRBV7-2, the J gene TRBJ2-7; no clear D gene. CDR1 is SGHTA, CDR2 FQGNSA, per germline. The V end lost 4 bases, the J end lost 5 bases, and 18 bases lay between the germline ends. CDR3 length: 15 residues. CDR3 residues: CASSSAEKGNHEQYF. The CDR3 DNA reads as TGTGCCAGCAGCTCCGCGGAGAAAGGGAACCACGAGCAGTACTTC.

The table lists this clone with a few counts. This chain links TRBV11-3 with TRBJ2-1, with TRBD2 matching over 11 bases. J gave up 3 bases and V 5 bases, and 3 bases lay outside the gene matches. This CDR3 is 15 amino acids long. From germline, CDR1 is SGHNT and CDR2 YENEEA. The CDR3 is CASSPTSGSYNEQFF. The CDR3 DNA follows: TGTGCCAGCAGCCCTACTAGCGGGAGCTACAATGAGCAGTTCTTC.

A few counts support this clone. The chain combines TRBV11-1 with TRBJ1-1; tentative D call: TRBD1 (5 bases). This CDR3 is built from 13 residues. Trimming removed 1 base from V and 4 bases from J, with 7 bases in between. Germline loops: CDR1 SGHAT, CDR2 FQDESV (reference sequence). In DNA, the CDR3 is TGTGCCAGCAGCTTAGGGACAACCACTGAAGCTTTCTTT. Translation gives CASSLGTTTEAFF.

The chain uses TRBV4-2 and TRBJ2-7; D tentatively fits TRBD1 or TRBD2 (5 bases each). Trimming left V 3 bases short and J 0 bases short, with 15 bases between. The CDR3 length is 16 residues. Germline V gives CDR1 LGHNA, CDR2 YNFKEQ. The CDR3 DNA reads TGTGCCAGCAGCCACGAAGGGACGGTTAGCTCCTACGAGCAGTACTTC. It specifies CASSHEGTVSSYEQYF.

V is TRBV19 and J is TRBJ1-6; 8 bases fit TRBD1. With 6 bases clipped from V and 1 base from J, the junction kept 5 bases outside the gene matches. Per the germline V gene, CDR1 is LNHDA and CDR2 is SQIVND (reference sequence). This CDR3 is built from 16 residues. CDR3 sequence (DNA): TGTGCCAGTAGGGGGACAGGACCATCCTATAATTCACCCCTCCACTTT. Translated: CASRGTGPSYNSPLHF.

V usage is TRBV10-3 and J usage is TRBJ2-3, with 12 bases aligning to TRBD2. Trimming cost V 9 bases and J 2 bases; bases outside gene matches: 3. The CDR3 totals 14 residues. Germline V lookup: CDR1 ENHRY, CDR2 SYGVKD. In DNA, the CDR3 is TGTGCCATTGGACTAGCGGGATTCACAGATACGCAGTATTTT. Protein sequence: CAIGLAGFTDTQYF.

The sample holds a few counts of this clone. The J gene is TRBJ2-2, the V gene TRBV15; D unclear. This CDR3 region has 15 residues. The V end lost 4 bases, the J end lost 2 bases, and 11 bases lay between the germline ends. Germline lookup yields CDR1 LNHNV and CDR2 YYDKDF (reference sequence). The CDR3 spells CATSIHGLNTGELFF. In nucleotides, the CDR3 is TGTGCCACCAGCATACATGGTCTAAACACCGGGGAGCTGTTTTTT.

This clone was detected only a few times. The chain combines TRBV11-1 with TRBJ2-6, with 8 bases matching TRBD1. From germline, CDR1 is SGHAT and CDR2 FQDESV (reference sequence). The CDR3 consists of 17 residues. With V trimmed by 0 bases and J by 2 bases, 3 bases remained unmatched. The chain's CDR3 is CASSLARGPTGANVLTF. The CDR3 bases are TGTGCCAGCAGCTTAGCCAGGGGGCCGACTGGGGCCAACGTCCTGACTTTC.

A few counts support this clone. The chain has TRBV4-2 and TRBJ2-7; 7 bases map to TRBD2. The length of the CDR3 is 15 residues. Trimming at V came to 0 bases and at J to 7 bases, leaving 9 bases not matched to a gene. Germline lookup yields CDR1 LGHNA and CDR2 YNFKEQ. The CDR3 spells CASSQEEAGVGEQYF. The CDR3 DNA reads as TGTGCCAGCAGCCAAGAGGAGGCGGGAGTAGGTGAGCAGTACTTC.

This clone was observed a few times. V is TRBV5-1 and J is TRBJ2-2; unclear D gene. V lost 3 bases and J 5 bases, leaving 5 bases between the germline ends. Germline lookup yields CDR1 SGHRS and CDR2 YFSETQ. The CDR3 has 12 amino acids. CDR3 sequence: CASSSQTGELFF. In nucleotides, the CDR3 is TGCGCCAGCAGCTCACAAACCGGGGAGCTGTTTTTT.